Below are 5 T cell receptor beta chains sequenced from a single sample in a study of shared clonotypes between healthy human individuals. Sequencing used immunoSEQ multiplex PCR; TCRdb keeps in-frame clones, though not all of them. This table holds around 440,000 clones, 70% to 80% found once. Source material: PBMCs. The receptors come from a woman aged 40-49 years in good health. Some clones in this sample may be carry-over from other donors' samples.

V and J are TRBV18 and TRBJ2-3; either TRBD1 or TRBD2 may fit D (5 bases each). The CDR3 consists of 13 residues. Germline CDR1 and CDR2: KGHSH and LQKENI. The V end was cut by 3 bases, the J end by 4 bases, with 8 bases between. CDR3 DNA: TGTGCCAGCTCACCGGGGACCTCAGATACGCAGTATTTT. Translated, it gives CASSPGTSDTQYF.

The genes are TRBV20-1 and TRBJ2-1; D uncertain. There are 10 residues in the CDR3. The V and J ends lost 6 bases and 7 bases respectively, with 7 bases between them. Germline-derived CDR1 and CDR2 are DFQATT and SNEGSKA (reference sequence). The CDR3 sequence is CSAKANEQFF. CDR3 nucleotide sequence: TGCAGTGCCAAAGCGAATGAGCAGTTCTTC.

There are a few counts of this clone. The V and J genes are TRBV27 and TRBJ1-5; tentative D call: TRBD1 (6 bases). V was pared by 5 bases and J by 1 base, with 9 bases between. Germline V lookup: CDR1 MNHEY, CDR2 SMNVEV (reference sequence). This CDR3 is built from 14 residues. The CDR3 region is CASSVQGSNQPQHF. In DNA form, the CDR3 reads TGTGCCAGCAGTGTACAGGGAAGCAATCAGCCCCAGCATTTT.

The rearrangement uses TRBV28 and TRBJ2-1; D gene ambiguous. V dropped 6 bases and J dropped 0 bases, with 12 bases sitting between them. Germline V CDR1 and CDR2: MDHEN, SYDVKM. CDR3 length equals 15 residues. CDR3 DNA sequence: TGTGCCAGCAGCAGGACGGGTGACTCCTACAATGAGCAGTTCTTC. It yields the protein CASSRTGDSYNEQFF.

This clone was observed a single time. The chain couples TRBV13 to TRBJ2-1; 10 nucleotides agree with TRBD2. Germline trimming cut 4 bases from V and 5 bases from J; bases unmatched to any gene: 2. The CDR3 spans 14 residues. Germline lookup yields CDR1 PRHDT and CDR2 FYEKMQ (reference sequence). Written as DNA, the CDR3 is TGTGCCAGCAGCTCCACTAGCGGGAACAATGAGCAGTTCTTC. As protein: CASSSTSGNNEQFF.